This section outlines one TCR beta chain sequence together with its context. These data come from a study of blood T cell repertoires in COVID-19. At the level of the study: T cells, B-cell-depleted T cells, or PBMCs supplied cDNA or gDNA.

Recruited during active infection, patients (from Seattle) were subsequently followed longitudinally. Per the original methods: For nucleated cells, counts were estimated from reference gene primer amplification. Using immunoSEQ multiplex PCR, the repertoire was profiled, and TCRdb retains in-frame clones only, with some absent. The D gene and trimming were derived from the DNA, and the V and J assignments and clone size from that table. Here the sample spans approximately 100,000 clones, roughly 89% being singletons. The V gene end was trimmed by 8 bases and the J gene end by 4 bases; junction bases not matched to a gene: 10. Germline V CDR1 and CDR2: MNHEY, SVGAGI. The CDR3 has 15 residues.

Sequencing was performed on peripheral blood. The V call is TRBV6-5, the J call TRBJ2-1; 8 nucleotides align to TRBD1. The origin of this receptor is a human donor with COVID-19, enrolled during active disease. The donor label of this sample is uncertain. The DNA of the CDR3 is TGTGCCAGCCTTACGGCAGGGGGCACTTACAATGAGCAGTTCTTC. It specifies CASLTAGGTYNEQFF.